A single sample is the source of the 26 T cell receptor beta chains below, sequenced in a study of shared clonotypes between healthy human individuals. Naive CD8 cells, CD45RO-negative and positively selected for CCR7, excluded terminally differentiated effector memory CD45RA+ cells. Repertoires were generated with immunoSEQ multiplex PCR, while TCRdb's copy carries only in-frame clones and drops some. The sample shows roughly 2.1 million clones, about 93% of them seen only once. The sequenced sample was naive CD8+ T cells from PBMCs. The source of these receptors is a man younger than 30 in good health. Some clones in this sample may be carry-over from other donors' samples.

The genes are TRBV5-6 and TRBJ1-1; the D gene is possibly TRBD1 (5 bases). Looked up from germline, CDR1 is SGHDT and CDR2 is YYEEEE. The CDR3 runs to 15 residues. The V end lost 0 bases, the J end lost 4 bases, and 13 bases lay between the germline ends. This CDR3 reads CASSLAWGDLTEAFF. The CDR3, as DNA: TGTGCCAGCAGCTTGGCTTGGGGGGATCTCACTGAAGCTTTCTTT.

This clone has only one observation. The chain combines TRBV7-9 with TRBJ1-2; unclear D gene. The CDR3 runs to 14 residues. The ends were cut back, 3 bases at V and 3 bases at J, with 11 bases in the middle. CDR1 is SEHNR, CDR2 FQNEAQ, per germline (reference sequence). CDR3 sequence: CASSFQVADYGYTF. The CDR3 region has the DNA TGTGCCAGCAGCTTTCAGGTGGCTGACTATGGCTACACCTTC.

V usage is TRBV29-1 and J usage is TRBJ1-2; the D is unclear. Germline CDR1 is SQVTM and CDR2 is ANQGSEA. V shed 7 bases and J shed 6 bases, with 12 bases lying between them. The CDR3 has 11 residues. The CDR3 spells CSGRLVDGYTF. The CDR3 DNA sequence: TGCAGCGGAAGGTTGGTTGATGGCTACACCTTC.

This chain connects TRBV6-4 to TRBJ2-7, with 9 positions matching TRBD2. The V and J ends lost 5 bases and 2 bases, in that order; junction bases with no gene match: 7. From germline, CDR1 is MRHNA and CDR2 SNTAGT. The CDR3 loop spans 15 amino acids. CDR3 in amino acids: CASSPTAGGTYEQYF. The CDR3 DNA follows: TGTGCCAGCAGTCCTACGGCGGGGGGGACCTACGAGCAGTACTTC.

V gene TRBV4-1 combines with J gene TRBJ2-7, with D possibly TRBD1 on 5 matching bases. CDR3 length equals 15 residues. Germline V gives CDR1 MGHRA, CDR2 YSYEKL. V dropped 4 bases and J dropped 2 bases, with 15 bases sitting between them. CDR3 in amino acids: CASSPVGHTAYEQYF. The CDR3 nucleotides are TGCGCCAGCAGCCCTGTCGGACACACCGCCTACGAGCAGTACTTC.

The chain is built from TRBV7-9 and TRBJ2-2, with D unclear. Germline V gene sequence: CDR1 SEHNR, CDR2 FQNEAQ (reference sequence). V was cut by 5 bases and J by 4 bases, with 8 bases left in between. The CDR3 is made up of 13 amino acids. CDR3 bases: TGTGCCAGCAGCGGGTTATCCACCGGGGAGCTGTTTTTT. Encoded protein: CASSGLSTGELFF. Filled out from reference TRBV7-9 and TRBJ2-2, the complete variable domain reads DTGVSQNPRHKITKRGQNVTFRCDPISEHNRLYWYRQTLGQGPEFLTYFQNEAQLEKSRLLSDRFSAERPKGSFSTLEIQRTEQGDSAMYLCASSGLSTGELFFGEGSRLTVL.

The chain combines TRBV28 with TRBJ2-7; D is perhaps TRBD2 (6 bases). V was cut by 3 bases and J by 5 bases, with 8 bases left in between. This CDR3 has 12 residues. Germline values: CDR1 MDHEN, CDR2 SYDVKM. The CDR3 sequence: CASSLLANEQYF. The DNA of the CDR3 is TGTGCCAGCAGTTTGCTAGCGAACGAGCAGTACTTC.

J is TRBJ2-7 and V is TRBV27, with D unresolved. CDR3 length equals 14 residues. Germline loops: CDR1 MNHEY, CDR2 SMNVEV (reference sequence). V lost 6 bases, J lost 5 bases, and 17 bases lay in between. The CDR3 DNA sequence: TGTGCCAGCAGAATAGGGTCTCGTCGGAACGAGCAGTACTTC. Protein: CASRIGSRRNEQYF.

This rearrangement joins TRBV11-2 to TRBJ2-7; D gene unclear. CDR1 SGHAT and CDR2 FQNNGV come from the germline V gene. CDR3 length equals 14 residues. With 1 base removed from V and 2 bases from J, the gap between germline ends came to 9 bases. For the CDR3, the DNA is TGTGCCAGCAGCTTAGGGGTGGGTACCTACGAGCAGTACTTC. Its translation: CASSLGVGTYEQYF.

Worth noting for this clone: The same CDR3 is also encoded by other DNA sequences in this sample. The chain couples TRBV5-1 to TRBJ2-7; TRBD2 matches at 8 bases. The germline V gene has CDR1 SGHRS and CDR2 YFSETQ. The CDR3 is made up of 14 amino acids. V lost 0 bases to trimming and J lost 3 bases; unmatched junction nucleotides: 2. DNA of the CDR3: TGCGCCAGCAGCTTGGCCAGCGGGAGCTACGAGCAGTACTTC. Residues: CASSLASGSYEQYF.

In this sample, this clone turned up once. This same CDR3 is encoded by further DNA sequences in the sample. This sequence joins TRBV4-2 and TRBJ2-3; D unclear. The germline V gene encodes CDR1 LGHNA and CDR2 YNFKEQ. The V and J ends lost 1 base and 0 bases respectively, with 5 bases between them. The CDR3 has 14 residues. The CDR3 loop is CASSQGGSTDTQYF. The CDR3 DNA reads TGTGCCAGCAGCCAAGGTGGTAGCACAGATACGCAGTATTTT.

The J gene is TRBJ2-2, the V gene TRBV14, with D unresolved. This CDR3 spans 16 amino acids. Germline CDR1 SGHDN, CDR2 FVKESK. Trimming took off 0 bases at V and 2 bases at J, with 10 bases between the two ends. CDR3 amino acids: CASSQDTWGNTGELFF. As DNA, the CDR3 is TGTGCCAGCAGCCAAGATACTTGGGGAAACACCGGGGAGCTGTTTTTT.

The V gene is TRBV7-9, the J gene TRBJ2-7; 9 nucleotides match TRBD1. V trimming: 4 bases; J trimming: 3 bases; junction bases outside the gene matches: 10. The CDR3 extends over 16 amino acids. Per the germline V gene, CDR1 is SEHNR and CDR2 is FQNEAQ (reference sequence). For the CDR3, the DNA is TGTGCCAGCAGCTCCTTCCGGGACAGGGTCGGCTACGAGCAGTACTTC. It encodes CASSSFRDRVGYEQYF.

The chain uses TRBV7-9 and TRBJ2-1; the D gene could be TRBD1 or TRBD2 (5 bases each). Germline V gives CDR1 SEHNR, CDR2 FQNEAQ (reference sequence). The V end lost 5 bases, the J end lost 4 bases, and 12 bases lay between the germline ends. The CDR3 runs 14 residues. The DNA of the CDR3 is TGTGCCAGCAGCCTCGGGACCCATTACAATGAGCAGTTCTTC. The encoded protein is CASSLGTHYNEQFF.

The DNA for the CDR3 is TGTGCCAGCACCCCTCGGAGGTCCTCGGATGGCTACACCTTC. It is translated as CASTPRRSSDGYTF. This sequence joins TRBV28 and TRBJ1-2; no reliable D call. This CDR3 comprises 14 residues. Germline CDR1 and CDR2: MDHEN and SYDVKM. Trimming shortened V by 7 bases and J by 6 bases, and 18 bases separated the two germline ends.

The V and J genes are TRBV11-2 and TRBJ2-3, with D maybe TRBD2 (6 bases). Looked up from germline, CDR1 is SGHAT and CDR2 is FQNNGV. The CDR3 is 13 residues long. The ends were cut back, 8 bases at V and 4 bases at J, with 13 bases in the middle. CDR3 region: CASGGDRSDTQYF. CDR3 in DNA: TGTGCCAGCGGAGGGGACCGGTCAGATACGCAGTATTTT. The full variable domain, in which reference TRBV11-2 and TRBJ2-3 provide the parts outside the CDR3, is EAGVAQSPRYKIIEKRQSVAFWCNPISGHATLYWYQQILGQGPKLLIQFQNNGVVDDSQLPKDRFSAERLKGVDSTLKIQPAKLEDSAVYLCASGGDRSDTQYFGPGTRLTVL.

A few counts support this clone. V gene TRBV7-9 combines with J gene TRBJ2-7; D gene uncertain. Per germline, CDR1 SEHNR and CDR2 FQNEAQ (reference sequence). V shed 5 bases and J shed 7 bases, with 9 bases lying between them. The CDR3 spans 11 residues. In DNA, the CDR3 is TGTGCCAGCAGCCGCGTGGGGGAGCAGTACTTC. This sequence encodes CASSRVGEQYF.

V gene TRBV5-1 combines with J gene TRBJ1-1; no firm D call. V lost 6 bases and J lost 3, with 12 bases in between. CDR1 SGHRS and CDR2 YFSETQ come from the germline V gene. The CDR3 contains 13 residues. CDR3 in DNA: TGCGCCAGCACAAAGCGGACGGACACTGAAGCTTTCTTT. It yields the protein CASTKRTDTEAFF.

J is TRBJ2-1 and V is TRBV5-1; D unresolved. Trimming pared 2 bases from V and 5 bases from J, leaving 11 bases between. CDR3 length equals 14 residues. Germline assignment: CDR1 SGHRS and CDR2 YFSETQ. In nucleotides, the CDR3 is TGCGCCAGCAGCTTTTTTCCATCTAACAATGAGCAGTTCTTC. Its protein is CASSFFPSNNEQFF.

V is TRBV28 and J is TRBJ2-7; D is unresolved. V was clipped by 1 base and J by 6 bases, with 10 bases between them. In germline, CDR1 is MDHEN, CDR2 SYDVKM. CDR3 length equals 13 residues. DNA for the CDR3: TGTGCCAGCAGTTTATTAGGGAAAGCCGAGCAGTACTTC. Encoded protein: CASSLLGKAEQYF.

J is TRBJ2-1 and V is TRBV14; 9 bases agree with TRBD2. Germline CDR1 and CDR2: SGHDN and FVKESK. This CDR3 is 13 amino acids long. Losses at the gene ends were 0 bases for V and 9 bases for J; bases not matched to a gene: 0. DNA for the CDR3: TGTGCCAGCAGCCAAGAACTAGCGGGTGAGCAGTTCTTC. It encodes CASSQELAGEQFF.

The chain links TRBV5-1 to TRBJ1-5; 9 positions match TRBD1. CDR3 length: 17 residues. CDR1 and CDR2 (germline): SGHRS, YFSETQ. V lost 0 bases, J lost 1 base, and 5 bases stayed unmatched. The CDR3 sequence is CASSLARQGESNQPQHF. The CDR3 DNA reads TGCGCCAGCAGCTTGGCTCGACAGGGGGAGAGCAATCAGCCCCAGCATTTT.

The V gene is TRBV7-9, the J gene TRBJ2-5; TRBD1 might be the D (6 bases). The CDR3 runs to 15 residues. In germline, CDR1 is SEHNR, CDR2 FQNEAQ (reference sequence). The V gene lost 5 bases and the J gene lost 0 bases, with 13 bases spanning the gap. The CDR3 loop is CASSPADRNQETQYF. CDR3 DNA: TGTGCCAGCAGCCCAGCCGACAGGAACCAAGAGACCCAGTACTTC. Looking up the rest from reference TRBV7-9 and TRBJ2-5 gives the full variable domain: DTGVSQNPRHKITKRGQNVTFRCDPISEHNRLYWYRQTLGQGPEFLTYFQNEAQLEKSRLLSDRFSAERPKGSFSTLEIQRTEQGDSAMYLCASSPADRNQETQYFGPGTRLLVL.

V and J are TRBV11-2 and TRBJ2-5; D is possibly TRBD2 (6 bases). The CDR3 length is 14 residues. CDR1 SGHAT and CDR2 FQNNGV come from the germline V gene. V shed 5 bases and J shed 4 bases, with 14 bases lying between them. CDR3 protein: CASSSWRGVETQYF. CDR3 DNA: TGTGCCAGCAGCAGTTGGCGGGGAGTAGAGACCCAGTACTTC.

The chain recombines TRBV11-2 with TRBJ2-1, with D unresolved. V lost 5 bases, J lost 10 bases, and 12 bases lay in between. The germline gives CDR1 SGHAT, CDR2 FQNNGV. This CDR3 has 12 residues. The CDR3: CASSPLGIEQFF. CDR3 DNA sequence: TGTGCCAGCAGCCCGCTGGGAATAGAGCAGTTCTTC.

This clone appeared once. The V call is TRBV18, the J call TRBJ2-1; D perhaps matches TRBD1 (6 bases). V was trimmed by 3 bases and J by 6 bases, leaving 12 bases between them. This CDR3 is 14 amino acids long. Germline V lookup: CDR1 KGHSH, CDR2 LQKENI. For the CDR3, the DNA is TGTGCCAGCTCACCGACGACAGGTCGCAATGAGCAGTTCTTC. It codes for CASSPTTGRNEQFF. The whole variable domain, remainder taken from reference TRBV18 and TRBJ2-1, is NAGVMQNPRHLVRRRGQEARLRCSPMKGHSHVYWYRQLPEEGLKFMVYLQKENIIDESGMPKERFSAEFPKEGPSILRIQQVVRGDSAAYFCASSPTTGRNEQFFGPGTRLTVL.